A selection of T cell receptor beta chains follows, all from one sample in a study of blood T cell repertoires in COVID-19. The assay was immunoSEQ multiplex PCR, and TCRdb's table has in-frame clones only and misses some. The profile shows hundreds of thousands of clones, around 86% of them singletons. The sample consisted of peripheral blood. The receptors here all came from a man aged 55 to 70 with acute or convalescent COVID-19. Each CDR3 is given with its conserved first and last residue.

>TRBV7-3
CASTFTWTLNTGELFF
>TRBV18
CASSPPGARSSGANVLTF
>TRBV7-2
CASSSYSPGRDQPQHF
>TRBV5-4
CASRLDSGFYGYTF
>TRBV28
CASRAGTGFSYEQYF
>TRBV6-2/TRBV6-3
CASSLAGTSGQETQYF
>TRBV11-3
CASSSGQARQETQYF
>TRBV7-3
CASSSSRASTDTQYF
>TRBV27
CASSLPAGTLNTEAFF
>TRBV9
CASSGGVGGGFETQYF
>TRBV19
CASRKQGPSDTQYF
>TRBV6-5
CASSYIAGFNEKLFF
>TRBV28
CASSLSTDTQYF